The rows below give T cell receptor beta chains drawn from one sample of a study of T-cell reconstitution after alpha-beta-depleted transplantation in children. TCRdb redid the calling of the PCR reads with MiXCR, one entry per CDR3 protein. The sample yields approximately 110,000 distinct CDR3 sequences, 9% to 12% seen once. Sample: PBMCs, taken before TCRalphabeta/CD19-depleted stem cell transplant. Receptors originate from a boy between 2 and 10 years old with acute lymphoblastic leukemia, due to receive a stem cell transplant. The CDR3 runs from the conserved cysteine through the conserved F or W.

CDR3 protein	V gene	J gene	CDR3 length
CASSFRRGSYGYTF	TRBV7-8	TRBJ1-2	14
CATWDRGAYEQYF	TRBV27	TRBJ2-7	13
CASSQVLAPRDYGYTF	TRBV3-1	TRBJ1-2	16
CASSSTSYEQYF	TRBV7-9	TRBJ2-7	12
CASSSGSQETQYF	TRBV7-9	TRBJ2-5	13
CASSKFMLTSGRAHTDTQYF	TRBV4-1	TRBJ2-3	20
CASSSTHRDRVNGYTF	TRBV7-8	TRBJ1-2	16
CASSQIQNYGYTF	TRBV14	TRBJ1-2	13
CSARLPGSGDIQYF	TRBV20-1	TRBJ2-4	14
CASSTYTLETQYF	TRBV5-6	TRBJ2-5	13
CASSLEGTQYF	TRBV5-1	TRBJ2-5	11
CSAYKSGTYNEQFF	TRBV20-1	TRBJ2-1	14
CASSIEGLSQPQHF	TRBV19	TRBJ1-5	14
CASSRDLSYEQYF	TRBV5-1	TRBJ2-7	13
CSARETPGQGSQPQHF	TRBV20-1	TRBJ1-5	16
CSAPTGTGLTYTF	TRBV20-1	TRBJ1-2	13
CASSPDRVNEQFF	TRBV7-2	TRBJ2-1	13
CASAALATTDTQYF	TRBV25-1	TRBJ2-3	14
CAISEFSSARSTDTQYF	TRBV10-3	TRBJ2-3	17
CASGVAGELFF	TRBV5-1	TRBJ2-2	11
CSAEGLPYEQYF	TRBV20-1	TRBJ2-7	12
CASSPRQGTGNSPLHF	TRBV7-9	TRBJ1-6	16
CASNPLTDYEQYF	TRBV6-6	TRBJ2-7	13
CASSLDSAVGELFF	TRBV5-1	TRBJ2-2	14
CASSPSAGRVLVYEQYF	TRBV18	TRBJ2-7	17
CASSGTSFGEQFF	TRBV2	TRBJ2-1	13
CASSFGRIPSYNEQFF	TRBV5-1	TRBJ2-1	16
CASSSGTSGRASTDTQYF	TRBV28	TRBJ2-3	18
CASSSDRIIDQPQHF	TRBV7-9	TRBJ1-5	15
CASSYGQLTGFSPLHF	TRBV5-5	TRBJ1-6	16
CASSLEQGFTEAFF	TRBV5-1	TRBJ1-1	14
CASRHRVGTEAFF	TRBV6-1	TRBJ1-1	13
CSAQRGGRKEKLFF	TRBV20-1	TRBJ1-4	14
CSARRGGGYEQFF	TRBV20-1	TRBJ2-1	13
CASSDDPGGNEQFF	TRBV25-1	TRBJ2-1	14
CASSPGHRGSNQPQHF	TRBV18	TRBJ1-5	16
CASSPEGPTEAFF	TRBV5-4	TRBJ1-1	13
CASSGGQGGISYNEQFF	TRBV9	TRBJ2-1	17
CASSPDGTYEQYF	TRBV9	TRBJ2-7	13
CSARGREETQYF	TRBV20-1	TRBJ2-5	12
CASRTGVPSPLHF	TRBV10-2	TRBJ1-6	13
CASSLESPEQYF	TRBV11-2	TRBJ2-7	12
CASSPITGDEDEAFF	TRBV12-3/TRBV12-4	TRBJ1-1	15
CASSQDHSSRGPYNEQFF	TRBV4-2	TRBJ2-1	18
CASSTSGYEQYF	TRBV28	TRBJ2-7	12
CASSPDPTAGVGYTF	TRBV5-1	TRBJ1-2	15
CASSLTLSAGGSDEAFF	TRBV7-9	TRBJ1-1	17
CASSTGRYQFF	TRBV7-9	TRBJ2-1	11
CSVRAGSTEAFF	TRBV20-1	TRBJ1-1	12
CASSALLAGGRDEQFF	TRBV6-1	TRBJ2-1	16
CASSQGSETQYF	TRBV6-6	TRBJ2-5	12
CASSEGGYNSPLHF	TRBV25-1	TRBJ1-6	14
CASSQGASGLSYNEQFF	TRBV3-1	TRBJ2-1	17
CASSLQSGRQPQHF	TRBV12-3/TRBV12-4	TRBJ1-5	14